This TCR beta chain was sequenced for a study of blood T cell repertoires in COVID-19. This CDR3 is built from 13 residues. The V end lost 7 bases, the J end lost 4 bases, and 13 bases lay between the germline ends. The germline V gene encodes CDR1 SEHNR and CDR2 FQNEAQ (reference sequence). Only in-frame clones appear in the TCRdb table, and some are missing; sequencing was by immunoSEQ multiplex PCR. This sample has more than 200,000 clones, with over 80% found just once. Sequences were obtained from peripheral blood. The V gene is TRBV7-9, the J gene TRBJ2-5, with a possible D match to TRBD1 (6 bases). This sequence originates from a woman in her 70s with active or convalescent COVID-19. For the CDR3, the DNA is TGTGCCAGCAACGTCCAGGGGAGAGAGACCCAGTACTTC. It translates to CASNVQGRETQYF.